This T cell receptor (beta chain) was sequenced for a study of identical twins' blood T cells. Between the trimmed V and J ends, which lost 0 bases and 4 bases, there was a span of 15 bases. Germline V gives CDR1 ENHRY, CDR2 SYGVKD. This CDR3 has 16 amino acids. TCR cDNA libraries were made from RNA using a previously described, modified protocol. Using its own MiXCR run on the 5' RACE reads, TCRdb lists one record per CDR3 protein. The sample holds a few hundred thousand distinct CDR3 sequences, roughly 30% seen once. Source material: PBMCs. The rearrangement uses TRBV10-3 and TRBJ1-2, with D possibly being TRBD1 (5 bases). The sequence came from a woman between 18 and 50 years old in good health. CDR3 in DNA: TGTGCCATCAGTGAGTCGGGTTCATGGGACTCCTATGGCTACACCTTC. As protein: CAISESGSWDSYGYTF.